A single sample is the source of the 23 T cell receptor beta chains below, sequenced in a study of OX40 agonist ivuxolimab in advanced cancers. Some clones are missing from TCRdb's copy, which holds only in-frame ones; the method was immunoSEQ multiplex PCR. The sample carries fewer than 200,000 clones, 90% to 95% recorded once. Sequences were derived from CD4+ or CD8+ T cells sorted from blood, sampled in a trial of the OX40 agonist ivuxolimab. These TCRs come from an adult with an advanced solid tumor such as melanoma, head and neck, liver or kidney cancer.

This rearrangement joins TRBV5-1 to TRBJ2-5, with 13 bases lining up with TRBD2. This CDR3 region has 16 residues. J was trimmed by 5 bases and V by 0 bases; bases with no gene match: 4. Germline V lookup: CDR1 SGHRS, CDR2 YFSETQ. The CDR3 region is CASSLALAGGPETQYF. The CDR3 nucleotides read TGCGCCAGCAGCTTGGCACTAGCGGGGGGGCCGGAGACCCAGTACTTC. The entire variable domain, with the rest obtained from reference TRBV5-1 and TRBJ2-5, is as follows: KAGVTQTPRYLIKTRGQQVTLSCSPISGHRSVSWYQQTPGQGLQFLFEYFSETQRNKGNFPGRFSGRQFSNSRSEMNVSTLELGDSALYLCASSLALAGGPETQYFGPGTRLLVL.

CDR3 in DNA: TGTGCCAGCAGTGCACACCGGGACAGGGCTTTCCAGTTCTTC. Amino acid sequence: CASSAHRDRAFQFF. The chain recombines TRBV25-1 with TRBJ2-1, with 9 bases that match TRBD1. Germline lookup yields CDR1 MGHDK and CDR2 SYGVNS. The trim removed 4 bases at V and 13 bases at J, leaving 11 bases unmatched. This CDR3 is built from 14 residues.

This chain connects TRBV12-2 to TRBJ2-7; no DNA check was done on the table's D call, TRBD2. TRBV12-2 is annotated as a pseudogene. This CDR3 region has 14 residues. The CDR3 sequence is CASRGGPTTYEQYF. In nucleotides, the CDR3 is TGTGCAAGTCGCGGAGGACCGACAACCTACGAGCAGTACTTC.

The chain employs TRBV4-3 and TRBJ2-1; TRBD2 matches at 11 bases. The CDR3 is 19 amino acids. CDR1 and CDR2 from the germline V gene are LGHNA and YSLEER. Trimming removed 4 bases from V and 0 bases from J; junction bases left unmatched: 11. The CDR3 nucleotides are TGCGCCAGCAGCCCTGTAGGACTAGCGGGTAGCTACTCCTACAATGAGCAGTTCTTC. This gives the protein CASSPVGLAGSYSYNEQFF.

The CDR3 bases are TGTGCCAGTAGTATAAACGGACGAGGGGCCGCGAACACTGAAGCTTTCTTT. Amino acids: CASSINGRGAANTEAFF. V and J are TRBV19 and TRBJ1-1, with D possibly being TRBD1 (5 bases). CDR3 size: 17 residues. Germline V gene sequence: CDR1 LNHDA, CDR2 SQIVND (reference sequence). Trimming pared 2 bases from V and 1 base from J, leaving 17 bases between.

V is TRBV10-3 and J is TRBJ2-7, with TRBD1 matching 11 bases. The CDR3 extends over 14 amino acids. Germline-derived CDR1 and CDR2 are ENHRY and SYGVKD. Trimming cost V 4 bases and J 3 bases; bases outside gene matches: 2. CDR3 DNA: TGTGCCATCAGTGTGGGGACAGGGGGCTACGAGCAGTACTTC. Translated: CAISVGTGGYEQYF.

This chain links TRBV18 with TRBJ1-4; 9 bases fit TRBD1. The CDR3 extends over 18 amino acids. CDR1 and CDR2 (germline): KGHSH, LQKENI. Trimming cost V 2 bases and J 2 bases; bases outside gene matches: 9. The CDR3 nucleotides read TGTGCCAGCTCACCAATGCGTAAACAGGGGGCGACTAATGAAAAACTGTTTTTT. Amino acid sequence: CASSPMRKQGATNEKLFF. Full variable domain (outside the CDR3, taken from reference TRBV18 and TRBJ1-4): NAGVMQNPRHLVRRRGQEARLRCSPMKGHSHVYWYRQLPEEGLKFMVYLQKENIIDESGMPKERFSAEFPKEGPSILRIQQVVRGDSAAYFCASSPMRKQGATNEKLFFGSGTQLSVL.

The V gene is TRBV6-1, the J gene TRBJ1-2, with a possible D match to TRBD1 (6 bases). CDR3 length: 13 amino acids. Germline CDR1 reads MNHNS; CDR2 reads SASEGT. Deletions cut 4 bases from V and 4 bases from J, with 10 bases between. The CDR3 reads CASSADRSYGYTF. The CDR3 DNA is TGTGCCAGCAGTGCCGACAGGAGCTATGGCTACACCTTC.

The chain uses TRBV19 and TRBJ1-2; 7 nucleotides match TRBD1. V lost 8 bases and J lost 4; bases outside the gene matches: 13. The CDR3 runs to 15 residues. Germline V gene sequence: CDR1 LNHDA, CDR2 SQIVND (reference sequence). CDR3 DNA: TGTGCCAGTGAGTGGAATCAGGGGGTTGGCTATGGCTACACCTTC. The encoded protein is CASEWNQGVGYGYTF. Using reference TRBV19 and TRBJ1-2 for the parts outside the CDR3, the full variable domain is DGGITQSPKYLFRKEGQNVTLSCEQNLNHDAMYWYRQDPGQGLRLIYYSQIVNDFQKGDIAEGYSVSREKKESFPLTVTSAQKNPTAFYLCASEWNQGVGYGYTFGSGTRLTVV.

V is TRBV4-1 and J is TRBJ1-5; D is uncertain. The V gene's germline CDR1 is MGHRA and CDR2 YSYEKL. CDR3 length: 14 amino acids. The V gene lost 1 base and the J gene lost 11 bases, with 15 bases spanning the gap. The CDR3 protein is CASSQGFGLTAQHF. The CDR3 coding sequence is TGCGCCAGCAGCCAAGGGTTCGGTCTCACGGCCCAGCATTTT.

The gene calls are TRBV10-3 and TRBJ2-3; 8 bases map to TRBD2. This CDR3 contains 13 residues. The V gene's germline CDR1 is ENHRY and CDR2 SYGVKD. Unmatched junction bases numbered 5, after V lost 8 bases and J lost 4 bases. CDR3 sequence reads: CAIGRGGADTQYF. Written as DNA, the CDR3 is TGTGCCATCGGCCGGGGGGGCGCAGATACGCAGTATTTT.

V is TRBV7-8 and J is TRBJ1-5; D gene ambiguous. Germline V gives CDR1 SGHVS, CDR2 FQNEAQ. Trimming removed 5 bases at V and 4 bases at J, with 9 bases between. The CDR3 runs 13 residues. The CDR3 loop reads CASSPDQNQPQHF. As DNA, the CDR3 is TGTGCCAGCAGCCCGGATCAGAATCAGCCCCAGCATTTT.

V is TRBV5-4 and J is TRBJ1-1; the D is unclear. This CDR3 spans 10 amino acids. V gave up 3 bases and J gave up 4 bases, with 1 base separating them. Germline-derived CDR1 and CDR2 are SGHNT and YYREEE (reference sequence). The CDR3 sequence: CASSSTEAFF. The CDR3 DNA sequence: TGTGCCAGCAGCTCCACTGAAGCTTTCTTT.

The chain joins TRBV19 to TRBJ2-7, with D possibly TRBD2 on 7 matching bases. The V gene's germline CDR1 is LNHDA and CDR2 SQIVND (reference sequence). The V end was cut by 6 bases, the J end by 2 bases, with 17 bases between. CDR3 size: 15 residues. In DNA, the CDR3 is TGTGCCAGTAGCCCCCCAAAGGGGGGGGCCTACGAGCAGTACTTC. Protein product: CASSPPKGGAYEQYF.

The gene calls are TRBV6-6 and TRBJ2-1; 12 bases align to TRBD1. CDR1 and CDR2 (germline): MNHNY, SVGAGI (reference sequence). This CDR3 has 15 amino acids. J lost 7 bases, V lost 4 bases, and 5 bases had no gene match. The CDR3 sequence is CASSSGQGALNEQFF. The CDR3 DNA follows: TGTGCCAGCAGTTCGGGACAGGGGGCGTTGAATGAGCAGTTCTTC.

The rearrangement uses TRBV7-9 and TRBJ2-1; the match to TRBD2 covers 15 bases. V lost 5 bases and J lost 0; bases outside the gene matches: 8. The germline CDR1 and CDR2 sequences are SEHNR and FQNEAQ (reference sequence). The CDR3 is 19 residues long. Written as DNA, the CDR3 is TGTGCCAGCAGCGAGGGACTAGCGGGGGGATTGAGCTCCTACAATGAGCAGTTCTTC. Translation gives CASSEGLAGGLSSYNEQFF.

The V gene is TRBV7-9, the J gene TRBJ2-3; the match to TRBD2 covers 13 bases. The V and J ends lost 5 bases and 5 bases, in that order; junction bases with no gene match: 13. Looked up from germline, CDR1 is SEHNR and CDR2 is FQNEAQ (reference sequence). The CDR3 has 18 residues. CDR3 in amino acids: CASSRRTSGGARRDTQYF. The CDR3 region has the DNA TGTGCCAGCAGCCGGCGGACTAGCGGGGGCGCGCGAAGAGATACGCAGTATTTT.

V and J are TRBV30 and TRBJ1-5, with TRBD1 matching 9 bases. Looked up from germline, CDR1 is GTSNPN and CDR2 is SVGIG (reference sequence). Unmatched junction bases numbered 1, after V lost 6 bases and J lost 1 base. There are 13 residues in the CDR3. The CDR3 DNA reads TGTGCCTGCGACAGGGGGAGCAATCAGCCCCAGCATTTT. Protein product: CACDRGSNQPQHF.

The chain couples TRBV5-5 to TRBJ2-7; TRBD1 matches at 7 bases. Germline trimming cut 5 bases from V and 1 base from J; bases unmatched to any gene: 9. The CDR3 is made up of 15 amino acids. Germline CDR1 SGHKS, CDR2 YYEKEE (reference sequence). The CDR3 reads CASSSGTAVSYEQYF. The CDR3 DNA is TGTGCCAGCAGTTCCGGGACAGCGGTTTCCTACGAGCAGTACTTC.

The rearrangement joins TRBV25-1 to TRBJ2-2, with D possibly TRBD2 on 7 matching bases. V was pared by 5 bases and J by 5 bases, with 18 bases between. The CDR3 sequence is 16 residues long. Germline V gene data show CDR1 as MGHDK and CDR2 as SYGVNS. For the CDR3, the DNA is TGTGCCAGCAGTCCCTCCGGGGGGCGCGGAACCGGGGAGCTGTTTTTT. Protein: CASSPSGGRGTGELFF.

This clone occurred a few times. The V call is TRBV29-1, the J call TRBJ1-3; 7 bases align to TRBD1. Germline CDR1 reads SQVTM; CDR2 reads ANQGSEA. Trimming took 6 bases from V and 0 from J; bases not matched to a gene: 5. CDR3 length: 14 residues. The CDR3 here is CSVGTEYSGNTIYF. CDR3 nucleotide sequence: TGCAGCGTAGGGACAGAATACTCTGGAAACACCATATATTTT.

V usage is TRBV28 and J usage is TRBJ1-1; 9 bases fit TRBD1. This CDR3 has 13 amino acids. The germline CDR1 and CDR2 sequences are MDHEN and SYDVKM. This CDR3 reads CAVRDRVLTEAFF. As DNA, the CDR3 is TGTGCTGTCCGGGACAGGGTTTTAACTGAAGCTTTCTTT. The whole variable domain, remainder taken from reference TRBV28 and TRBJ1-1, is DVKVTQSSRYLVKRTGEKVFLECVQDMDHENMFWYRQDPGLGLRLIYFSYDVKMKEKGDIPEGYSVSREKKERFSLILESASTNQTSMYLCAVRDRVLTEAFFGQGTRLTVV.

This clone has just one count. This chain uses TRBV27 with TRBJ2-3, with D possibly TRBD2 on 5 matching bases. V lost 3 bases to trimming and J lost 5 bases, with 12 bases between them. The CDR3 sequence is 14 residues long. Germline CDR1 reads MNHEY; CDR2 reads SMNVEV (reference sequence). The DNA for the CDR3 is TGTGCCAGCAGTTTGGGCTCCCGGGGAGATACGCAGTATTTT. It specifies CASSLGSRGDTQYF.